This T cell receptor (beta chain) was captured in a study of Ad26.COV2.S vaccination and SARS-CoV-2 variants (dated by TCRdb to 2020 to 2022). Turning to the overall study: Vaccine-arm donors came from COV1001, a multicentre, randomized, double-blind, placebo-controlled phase I-IIa trial of Ad26.COV2.S in healthy adults. Ad26.COV2.S was given intramuscularly at 5x10^10 or 1x10^11 viral particles, as a single shot or as two shots 56 days apart. The specificity and breadth of SARS-CoV-2-reactive T cell receptors after Ad26.COV2.S vaccination were assessed by TCRbeta repertoire sequencing. A total of approximately 32 samples were included in the TCR-sequenced set, comprising roughly 19 Ad26.COV2.S vaccine recipients, 5 placebo recipients and 8 SARS-CoV-2 convalescent individuals. Trial participants were randomized into five groups of five, in which low-dose or high-dose Ad26.COV2.S was given once or twice, or placebo was given on both occasions. Investigators did not know the trial group allocation while performing experiments and assessing outcomes.

The immunoSEQ Assay was used to sequence TCRbeta CDR3 regions. After extraction, genomic DNA underwent amplification by bias-controlled multiplex PCR, followed by high-throughput sequencing. In the authors' own workflow: To quantify the absolute abundance of every unique TCRbeta CDR3 region, sequences were collapsed and filtered. T cell fraction was estimated by normalization of TCRbeta template counts to usable DNA, with usable DNA being measured through amplification of reference genes present in all nucleated cells. Repertoire TCRs were annotated as SARS-CoV-2-specific when V gene, CDR3 amino acid sequence and J gene were exactly matched to a known reactive TCR set. MIRA supplied the reference SARS-CoV-2 TCR set, which was filtered for enrichment in COVID-19-positive ImmuneCODE repertoires so that public or cross-reactive TCRs were removed. Using the MIRA antigens, annotated TCRs were further analysed by specific ORF or by position within an ORF. Breadth was defined as the number of annotated unique rearrangements divided by the total number of unique productive rearrangements, and depth was defined as the summed frequency of the annotated unique rearrangements. Two-sided Wilcoxon rank-sum tests were applied when comparing TCR breadth between groups. Entries here come from immuneACCESS through TCRdb and include only in-frame sequences with V and J called. Some clones fail to appear in such tables; in the studies checked, an unresolved V gene covers under half of the shortfall, and the cause of the remainder is unknown. The V and J calls and the clone size are those of that table, but D and trimming were determined from the DNA. This sample lists around 450,000 clones; around 89% were detected once. The biggest ten clones account for under 2% of the sample.

About this clone: The clone's antigen remains unknown. No much larger clone exists at a distance of one base, and base qualities are not known.

Trimming takes 7 bases off V and 6 bases off J; junction bases not matched to a gene: 8. The CDR3 contains 14 residues, cysteine and phenylalanine counted. Only CDR3 DNA remains: 42 bases, in frame from the first base. The germline V gene gives CDR1 as MDHEN and CDR2 as SYDVKM. General conclusions and limits of the study: The authors noted that the TCR breadth and depth analyses may have underestimated total T cell responses. The study was not powered for comparison of responses between vaccine doses or regimens. After vaccination, spike-specific CD8+ and CD4+ T cell responses were reported to show substantial breadth. Compared with placebo recipients, Ad26.COV2.S recipients showed higher spike-specific TCR breadth (P = 0.0014). Vaccine and placebo recipients had comparable non-spike TCR breadth, which fits with the vaccine containing only spike.

Reading the label with the study, this specimen's treatment or condition is: around 19 received Ad26.COV2.S at low or high dose, single or two shots; roughly five received placebo; per-sample allocation not given. Repertoires of vaccine and placebo recipients were sequenced from samples collected on day 63 after the first injection. Cohort 1b enrolled around 24 adults aged 18-55 years at a single site in Boston, USA, between 29 July and 7 August 2020. As a vaccine, Ad26.COV2.S was a replication-incompetent adenovirus type 26 vector that expressed a prefusion-stabilized SARS-CoV-2 spike protein derived from the original Wuhan strain.

The starting material was peripheral blood, obtained in a trial of Ad26.COV2.S vaccine versus placebo. The receptor was derived from a person aged 18 to 65 who received the Ad26.COV2.S COVID-19 vaccine or a placebo. This receptor chain uses TRBV28 and TRBJ2-1, and 8 junction bases match TRBD2. The sequenced DNA: TGTGCCAGCACAGCGGGAGATTTCTTCAATGAGCAGTTCTTC. This encodes CASTAGDFFNEQFF. The reference TRBV28 and TRBJ2-1 proteins fill in what lies around the CDR3, so the full variable domain reads DVKVTQSSRYLVKRTGEKVFLECVQDMDHENMFWYRQDPGLGLRLIYFSYDVKMKEKGDIPEGYSVSREKKERFSLILESASTNQTSMYLCASTAGDFFNEQFFGPGTRLTVL.